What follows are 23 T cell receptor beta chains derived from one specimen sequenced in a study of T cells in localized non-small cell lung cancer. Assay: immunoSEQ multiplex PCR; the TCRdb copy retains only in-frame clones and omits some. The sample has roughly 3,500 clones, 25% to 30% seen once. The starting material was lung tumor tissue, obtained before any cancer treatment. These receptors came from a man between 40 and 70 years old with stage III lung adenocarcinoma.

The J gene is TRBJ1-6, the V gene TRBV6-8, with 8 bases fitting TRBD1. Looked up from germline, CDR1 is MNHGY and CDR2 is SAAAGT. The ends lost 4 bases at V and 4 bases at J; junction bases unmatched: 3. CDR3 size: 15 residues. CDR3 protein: CASSSGTGYNSPLHF. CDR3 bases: TGTGCCAGCAGTTCCGGGACAGGATATAATTCACCCCTCCACTTT.

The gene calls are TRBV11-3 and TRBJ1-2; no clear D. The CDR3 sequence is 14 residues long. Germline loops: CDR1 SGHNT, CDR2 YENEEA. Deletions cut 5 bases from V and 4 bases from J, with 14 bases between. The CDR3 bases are TGTGCCAGCAGCCCCGAGGCGTCTTCCTATGGCTACACCTTC. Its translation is CASSPEASSYGYTF.

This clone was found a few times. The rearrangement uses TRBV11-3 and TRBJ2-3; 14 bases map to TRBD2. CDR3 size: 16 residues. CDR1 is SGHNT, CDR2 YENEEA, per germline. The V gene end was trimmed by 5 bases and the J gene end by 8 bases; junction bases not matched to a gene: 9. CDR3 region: CASSRTRTSGGPTQYF. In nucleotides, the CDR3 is TGTGCCAGCAGCCGTACCCGGACTAGCGGGGGGCCTACGCAGTATTTT.

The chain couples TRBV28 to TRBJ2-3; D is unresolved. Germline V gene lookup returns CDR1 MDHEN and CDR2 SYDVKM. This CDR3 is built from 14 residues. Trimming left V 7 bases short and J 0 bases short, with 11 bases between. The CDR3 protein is CASKNQISTDTQYF. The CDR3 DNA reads TGTGCCAGCAAGAATCAAATTAGCACAGATACGCAGTATTTT.

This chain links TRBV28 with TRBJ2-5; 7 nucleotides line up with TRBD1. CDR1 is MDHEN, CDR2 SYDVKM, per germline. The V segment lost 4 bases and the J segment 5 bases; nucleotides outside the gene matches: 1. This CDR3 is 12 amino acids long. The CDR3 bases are TGTGCCAGCAGTTCACAGGGGGAGACCCAGTACTTC. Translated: CASSSQGETQYF. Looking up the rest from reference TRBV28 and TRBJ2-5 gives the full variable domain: DVKVTQSSRYLVKRTGEKVFLECVQDMDHENMFWYRQDPGLGLRLIYFSYDVKMKEKGDIPEGYSVSREKKERFSLILESASTNQTSMYLCASSSQGETQYFGPGTRLLVL.

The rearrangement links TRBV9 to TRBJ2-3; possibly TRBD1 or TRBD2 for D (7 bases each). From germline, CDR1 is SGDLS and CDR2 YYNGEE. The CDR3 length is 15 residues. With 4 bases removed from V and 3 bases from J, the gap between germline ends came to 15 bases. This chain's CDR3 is CASSTGAGRTDTQYF. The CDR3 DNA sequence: TGTGCCAGCAGCACAGGGGCCGGGAGGACAGATACGCAGTATTTT.

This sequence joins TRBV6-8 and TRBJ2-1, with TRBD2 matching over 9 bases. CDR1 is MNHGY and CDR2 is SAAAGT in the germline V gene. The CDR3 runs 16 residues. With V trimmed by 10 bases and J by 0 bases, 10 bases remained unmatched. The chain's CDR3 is CAIKREVGSSYNEQFF. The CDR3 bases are TGTGCCATCAAGCGGGAGGTAGGGAGCTCCTACAATGAGCAGTTCTTC.

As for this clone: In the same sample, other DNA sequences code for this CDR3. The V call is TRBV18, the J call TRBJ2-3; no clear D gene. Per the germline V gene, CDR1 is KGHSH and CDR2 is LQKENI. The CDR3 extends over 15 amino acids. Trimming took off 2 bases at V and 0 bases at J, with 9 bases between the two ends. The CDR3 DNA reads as TGTGCCAGCTCACCAGAATACCTAAGCACAGATACGCAGTATTTT. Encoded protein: CASSPEYLSTDTQYF.

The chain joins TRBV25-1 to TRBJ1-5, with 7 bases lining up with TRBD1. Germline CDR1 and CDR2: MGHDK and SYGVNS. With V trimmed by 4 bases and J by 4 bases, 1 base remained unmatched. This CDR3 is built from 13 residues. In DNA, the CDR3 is TGTGCCAGCAGTGTGACAGGGAATCAGCCCCAGCATTTT. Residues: CASSVTGNQPQHF.

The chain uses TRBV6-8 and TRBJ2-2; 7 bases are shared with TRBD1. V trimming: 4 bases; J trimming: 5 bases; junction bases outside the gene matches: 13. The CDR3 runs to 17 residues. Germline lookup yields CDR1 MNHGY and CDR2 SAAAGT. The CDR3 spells CASSFHYLTGRTGELFF. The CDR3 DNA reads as TGTGCCAGCAGTTTCCATTACCTGACAGGGCGGACCGGGGAGCTGTTTTTT.

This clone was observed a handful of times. The CDR3 nucleotides read TGTGCCAGCAGCTTACGGGGGGTTGGCCTCGAGGGCTACACCTTC. Amino acid sequence: CASSLRGVGLEGYTF. V is TRBV11-3 and J is TRBJ1-2; D may be TRBD1 (5 bases). V lost 2 bases, J lost 8 bases, and 18 bases lay in between. This CDR3 is built from 15 residues. Germline V CDR1 and CDR2: SGHNT, YENEEA. The whole variable domain, filled in from reference TRBV11-3 and TRBJ1-2, reads EAGVVQSPRYKIIEKKQPVAFWCNPISGHNTLYWYLQNLGQGPELLIRYENEEAVDDSQLPKDRFSAERLKGVDSTLKIQPAELGDSAVYLCASSLRGVGLEGYTFGSGTRLTVV.

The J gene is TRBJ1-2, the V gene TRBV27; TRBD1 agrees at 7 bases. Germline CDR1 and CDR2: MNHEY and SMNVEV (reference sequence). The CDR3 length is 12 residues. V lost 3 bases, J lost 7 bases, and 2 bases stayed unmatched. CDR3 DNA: TGTGCCAGCAGTTTCCCAGGGGGTGGCTACACCTTC. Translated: CASSFPGGGYTF.

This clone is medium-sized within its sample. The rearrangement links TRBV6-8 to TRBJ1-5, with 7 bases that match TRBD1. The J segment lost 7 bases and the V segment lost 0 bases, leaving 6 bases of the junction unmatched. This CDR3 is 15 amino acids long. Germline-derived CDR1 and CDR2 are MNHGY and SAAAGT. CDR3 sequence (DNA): TGTGCCAGCAGTTACTCGATAGGGGGCGGGCAGCCCCAGCATTTT. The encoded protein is CASSYSIGGGQPQHF.

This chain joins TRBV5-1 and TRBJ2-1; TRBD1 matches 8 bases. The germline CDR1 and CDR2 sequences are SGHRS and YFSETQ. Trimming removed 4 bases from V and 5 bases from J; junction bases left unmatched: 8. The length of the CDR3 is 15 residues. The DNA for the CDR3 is TGCGCCAGCAGCCGGGGGACAGGAACTCACAATGAGCAGTTCTTC. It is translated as CASSRGTGTHNEQFF.

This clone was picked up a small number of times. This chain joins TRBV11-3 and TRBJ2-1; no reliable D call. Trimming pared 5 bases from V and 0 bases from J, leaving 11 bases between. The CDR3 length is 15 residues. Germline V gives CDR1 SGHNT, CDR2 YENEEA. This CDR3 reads CASSPRLSSYNEQFF. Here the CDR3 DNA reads TGTGCCAGCAGCCCCCGTTTGAGCTCCTACAATGAGCAGTTCTTC.

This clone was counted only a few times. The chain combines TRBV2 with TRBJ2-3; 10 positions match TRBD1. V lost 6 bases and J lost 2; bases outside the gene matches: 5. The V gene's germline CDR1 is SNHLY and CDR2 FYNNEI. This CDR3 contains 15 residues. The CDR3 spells CASSADRGATDTQYF. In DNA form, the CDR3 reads TGTGCCAGCAGCGCGGACAGGGGGGCCACAGATACGCAGTATTTT.

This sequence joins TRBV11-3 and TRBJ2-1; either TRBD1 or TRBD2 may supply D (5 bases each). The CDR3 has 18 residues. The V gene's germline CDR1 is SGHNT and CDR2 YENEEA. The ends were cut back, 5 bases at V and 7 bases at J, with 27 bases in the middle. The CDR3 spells CASSPKGVGAGARNEQFF. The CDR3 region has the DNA TGTGCCAGCAGCCCTAAAGGGGTAGGAGCCGGGGCAAGGAATGAGCAGTTCTTC.

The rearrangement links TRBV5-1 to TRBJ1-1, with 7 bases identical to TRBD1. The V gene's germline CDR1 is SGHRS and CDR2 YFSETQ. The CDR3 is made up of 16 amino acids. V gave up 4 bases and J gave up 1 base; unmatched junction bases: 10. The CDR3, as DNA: TGCGCCAGCAGCGACACCAGACAGGGTACGAACACTGAAGCTTTCTTT. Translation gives CASSDTRQGTNTEAFF.

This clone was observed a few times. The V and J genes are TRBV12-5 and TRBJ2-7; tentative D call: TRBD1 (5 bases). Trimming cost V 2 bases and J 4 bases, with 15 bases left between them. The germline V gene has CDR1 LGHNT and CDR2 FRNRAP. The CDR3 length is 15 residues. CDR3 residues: CASGLPGRDWYEQYV. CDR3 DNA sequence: TGTGCTAGTGGTTTGCCGGGCAGGGATTGGTACGAGCAGTACGTC.

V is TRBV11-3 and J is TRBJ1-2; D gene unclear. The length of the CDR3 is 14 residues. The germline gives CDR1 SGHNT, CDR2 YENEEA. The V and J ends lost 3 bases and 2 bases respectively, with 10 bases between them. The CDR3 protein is CASSLGQQNYGYTF. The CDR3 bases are TGTGCCAGCAGCTTGGGCCAGCAGAACTATGGCTACACCTTC.

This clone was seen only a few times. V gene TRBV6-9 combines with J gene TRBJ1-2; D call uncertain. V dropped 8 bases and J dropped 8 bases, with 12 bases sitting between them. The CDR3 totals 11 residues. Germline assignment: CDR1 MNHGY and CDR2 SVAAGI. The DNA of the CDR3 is TGTGCCAGCGGGGTCCTTAGCGGCTACACCTTC. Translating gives CASGVLSGYTF.

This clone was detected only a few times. The chain's CDR3 is CASSRQAGNTIYF. The CDR3 bases are TGTGCCAGTAGTAGACAAGCTGGAAACACCATATATTTT. The chain has TRBV19 and TRBJ1-3; no reliable D call. Germline V lookup: CDR1 LNHDA, CDR2 SQIVND (reference sequence). This CDR3 has 13 amino acids. V lost 4 bases, J lost 2 bases, and 6 bases lay in between.

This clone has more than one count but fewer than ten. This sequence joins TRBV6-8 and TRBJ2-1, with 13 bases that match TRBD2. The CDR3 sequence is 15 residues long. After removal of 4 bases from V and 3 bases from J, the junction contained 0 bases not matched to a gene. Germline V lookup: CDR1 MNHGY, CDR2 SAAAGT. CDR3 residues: CASSWTSGSYNEQFF. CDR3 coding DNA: TGTGCCAGCAGTTGGACTAGCGGGAGCTACAATGAGCAGTTCTTC.